These 6 T cell receptor beta chains came from one sample sequenced in a study of T cell repertoires in cytomegalovirus infection. TCRdb fed the reads into MiXCR, producing one record per CDR3 protein. The data show hundreds of thousands of distinct CDR3 sequences, roughly 9.5% seen once. Sequenced material: PBMCs. These receptor sequences come from a human donor in good health (CMV status not recorded). Some clones in this sample may be carry-over from other donors' samples.

This clonotype was recorded many times. This chain uses TRBV5-4 with TRBJ1-2; D unresolved. This CDR3 has 14 amino acids. The V and J ends lost 0 bases and 4 bases respectively, with 10 bases between them. CDR1 is SGHNT and CDR2 is YYREEE in the germline V gene (reference sequence). CDR3 loop: CASSLESRSYGYTF. DNA for the CDR3: TGTGCCAGCAGCTTGGAAAGCAGGAGCTATGGCTACACCTTC. Filled out from reference TRBV5-4 and TRBJ1-2, the complete variable domain reads ETGVTQSPTHLIKTRGQQVTLRCSSQSGHNTVSWYQQALGQGPQFIFQYYREEENGRGNFPPRFSGLQFPNYSSELNVNALELDDSALYLCASSLESRSYGYTFGSGTRLTVV.

The chain recombines TRBV3-1 with TRBJ2-5; D is unresolved. The CDR3 runs 17 residues. The germline CDR1 and CDR2 sequences are LGHDT and YNNKEL (reference sequence). Trimming pared 0 bases from V and 3 bases from J, leaving 17 bases between. The CDR3 protein is CASSQDKRTPKEETQYF. CDR3 DNA sequence: TGTGCCAGCAGCCAAGATAAAAGAACCCCAAAAGAAGAGACCCAGTACTTC.

This clonotype has a handful of counts. The chain has TRBV7-9 and TRBJ2-7; D is uncertain. CDR3 length: 16 amino acids. Trimming took 1 base from V and 0 from J, leaving 13 bases between them. CDR1 and CDR2 (germline): SEHNR, FQNEAQ (reference sequence). CDR3 nucleotides: TGTGCCAGCAGCTTAGTTGTCGGTGCGAGCTCCTACGAGCAGTACTTC. Protein product: CASSLVVGASSYEQYF.

The gene calls are TRBV19 and TRBJ2-2; D might be TRBD2 (5 bases). V was trimmed by 7 bases and J by 6 bases, leaving 21 bases between them. CDR3 length: 16 residues. Germline V gives CDR1 LNHDA, CDR2 SQIVND (reference sequence). CDR3 coding DNA: TGTGCCAGTATCCCATCGGACTTCCGAAGAGCCGGGGAGCTGTTTTTT. Amino acid sequence: CASIPSDFRRAGELFF.

The sample holds many counts of this clonotype. The chain joins TRBV12-3 or TRBV12-4 to TRBJ2-3, with D tentatively TRBD1 or TRBD2 (5 bases each). Trimming removed 5 bases from V and 5 bases from J, with 23 bases in between. This CDR3 is built from 17 residues. The CDR3 region is CASSPHRGPFGGDTQYF. The CDR3, as DNA: TGTGCCAGCAGTCCACATCGTGGTCCTTTTGGGGGAGATACGCAGTATTTT.

This clonotype has a count of ten or more. The chain is built from TRBV7-9 and TRBJ1-1, with a possible D match to TRBD1 (6 bases). The V gene lost 4 bases and the J gene lost 0 bases, with 21 bases spanning the gap. The CDR3 is made up of 18 amino acids. The germline gives CDR1 SEHNR, CDR2 FQNEAQ (reference sequence). As DNA, the CDR3 is TGTGCCAGCAGCTCTCGAGCGGACAGCCGTGTCATGAACACTGAAGCTTTCTTT. Protein: CASSSRADSRVMNTEAFF.